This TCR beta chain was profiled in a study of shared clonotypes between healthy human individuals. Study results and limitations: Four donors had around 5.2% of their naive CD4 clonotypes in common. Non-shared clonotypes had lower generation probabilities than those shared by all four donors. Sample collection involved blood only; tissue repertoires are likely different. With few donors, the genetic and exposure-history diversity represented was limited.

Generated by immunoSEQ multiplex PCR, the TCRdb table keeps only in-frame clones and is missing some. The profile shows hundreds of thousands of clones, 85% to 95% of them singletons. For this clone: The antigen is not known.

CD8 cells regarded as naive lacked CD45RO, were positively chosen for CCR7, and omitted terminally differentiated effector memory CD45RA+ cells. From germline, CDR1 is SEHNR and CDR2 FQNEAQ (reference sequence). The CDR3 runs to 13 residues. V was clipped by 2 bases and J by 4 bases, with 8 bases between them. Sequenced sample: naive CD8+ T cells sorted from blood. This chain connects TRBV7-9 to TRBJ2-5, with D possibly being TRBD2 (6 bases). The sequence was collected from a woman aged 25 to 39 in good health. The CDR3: CASSLPGGETQYF. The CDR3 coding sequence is TGTGCCAGCAGCTTACCCGGGGGAGAGACCCAGTACTTC. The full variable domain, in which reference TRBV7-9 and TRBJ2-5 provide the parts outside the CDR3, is DTGVSQNPRHKITKRGQNVTFRCDPISEHNRLYWYRQTLGQGPEFLTYFQNEAQLEKSRLLSDRFSAERPKGSFSTLEIQRTEQGDSAMYLCASSLPGGETQYFGPGTRLLVL.